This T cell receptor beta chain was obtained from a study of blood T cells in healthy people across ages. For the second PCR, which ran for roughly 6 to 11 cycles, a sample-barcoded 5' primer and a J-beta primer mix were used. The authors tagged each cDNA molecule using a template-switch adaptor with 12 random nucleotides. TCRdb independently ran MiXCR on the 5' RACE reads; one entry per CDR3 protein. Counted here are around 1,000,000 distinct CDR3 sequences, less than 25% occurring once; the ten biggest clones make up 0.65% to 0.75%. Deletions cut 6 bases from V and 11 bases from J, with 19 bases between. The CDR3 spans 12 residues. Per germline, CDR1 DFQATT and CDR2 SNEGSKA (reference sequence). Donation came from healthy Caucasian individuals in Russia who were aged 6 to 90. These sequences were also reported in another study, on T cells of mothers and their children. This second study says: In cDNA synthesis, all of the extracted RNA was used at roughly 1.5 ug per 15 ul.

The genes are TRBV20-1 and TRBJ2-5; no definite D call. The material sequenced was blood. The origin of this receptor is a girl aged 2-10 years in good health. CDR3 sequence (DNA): TGCAGTGCAACAGCACCGGGTACGGAGCAGTACTTC. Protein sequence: CSATAPGTEQYF.